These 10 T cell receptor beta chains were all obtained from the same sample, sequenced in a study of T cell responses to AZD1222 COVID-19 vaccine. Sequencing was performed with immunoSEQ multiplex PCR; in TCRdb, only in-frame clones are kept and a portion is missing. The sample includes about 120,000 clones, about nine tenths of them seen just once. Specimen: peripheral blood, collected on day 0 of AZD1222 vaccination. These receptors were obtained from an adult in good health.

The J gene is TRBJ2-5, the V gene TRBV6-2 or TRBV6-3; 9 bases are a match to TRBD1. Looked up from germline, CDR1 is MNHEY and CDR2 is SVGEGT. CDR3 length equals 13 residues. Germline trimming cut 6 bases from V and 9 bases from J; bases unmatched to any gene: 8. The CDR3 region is CASSPPTGGPQYF. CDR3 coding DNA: TGTGCCAGCAGCCCTCCGACAGGGGGGCCCCAGTACTTC.

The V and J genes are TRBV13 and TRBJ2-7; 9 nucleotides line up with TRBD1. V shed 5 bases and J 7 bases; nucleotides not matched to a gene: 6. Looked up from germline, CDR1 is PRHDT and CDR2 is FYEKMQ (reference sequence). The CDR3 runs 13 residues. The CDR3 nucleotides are TGTGCCAGCAGCACCGGACAGGGGCGAGAGCAGTACTTC. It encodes CASSTGQGREQYF.

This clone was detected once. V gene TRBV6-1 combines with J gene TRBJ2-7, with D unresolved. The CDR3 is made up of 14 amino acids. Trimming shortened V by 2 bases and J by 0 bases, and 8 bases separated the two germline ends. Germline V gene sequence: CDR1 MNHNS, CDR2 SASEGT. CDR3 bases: TGTGCCAGCAGTGAAAGTAGGAGCTCCTACGAGCAGTACTTC. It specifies CASSESRSSYEQYF.

CDR3 loop: CASSIRDASNQPQHF. The CDR3, as DNA: TGTGCCAGTAGTATCCGGGACGCTAGCAATCAGCCCCAGCATTTT. The V and J genes are TRBV19 and TRBJ1-5; perhaps TRBD1 as D (5 bases). CDR3 length: 15 amino acids. The germline V gene encodes CDR1 LNHDA and CDR2 SQIVND (reference sequence). Trimming cost V 3 bases and J 0 bases, with 9 bases left between them.

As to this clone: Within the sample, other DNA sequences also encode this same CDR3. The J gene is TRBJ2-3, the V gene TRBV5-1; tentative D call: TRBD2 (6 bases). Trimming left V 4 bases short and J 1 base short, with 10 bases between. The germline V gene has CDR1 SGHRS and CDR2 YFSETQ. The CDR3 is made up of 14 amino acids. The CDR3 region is CASSPPGGTDTQYF. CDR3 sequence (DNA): TGCGCCAGCAGCCCCCCGGGGGGCACAGATACGCAGTATTTT.

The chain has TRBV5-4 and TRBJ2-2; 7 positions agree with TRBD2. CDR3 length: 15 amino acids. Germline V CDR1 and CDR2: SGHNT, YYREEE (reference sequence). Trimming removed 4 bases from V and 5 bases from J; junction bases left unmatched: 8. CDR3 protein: CASSPGGTITGELFF. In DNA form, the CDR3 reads TGTGCCAGCAGCCCCGGGGGGACGATTACCGGGGAGCTGTTTTTT.

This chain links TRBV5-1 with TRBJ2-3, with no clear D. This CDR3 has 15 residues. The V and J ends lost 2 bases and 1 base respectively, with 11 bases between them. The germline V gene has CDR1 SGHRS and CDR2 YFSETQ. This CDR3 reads CASSLMGSGTDTQYF. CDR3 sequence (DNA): TGCGCCAGCAGCTTAATGGGGTCGGGCACAGATACGCAGTATTTT.

Here the CDR3 DNA reads TGTGCCAGCAGCCAAGATCAGGGTTGGTCCGGAGACTACACCTTC. This gives the protein CASSQDQGWSGDYTF. The chain joins TRBV14 to TRBJ1-2, with D perhaps TRBD1 (5 bases). The CDR3 is 15 amino acids. Germline V gives CDR1 SGHDN, CDR2 FVKESK. V was shortened by 0 bases and J by 10 bases, with 18 bases between the two germline ends.

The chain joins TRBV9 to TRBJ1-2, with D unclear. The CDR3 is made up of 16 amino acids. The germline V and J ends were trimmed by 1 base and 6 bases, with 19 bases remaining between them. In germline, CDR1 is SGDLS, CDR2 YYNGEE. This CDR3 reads CASSVKNLDTGHGYTF. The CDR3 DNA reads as TGTGCCAGCAGCGTAAAGAACCTCGACACTGGTCATGGCTACACCTTC.

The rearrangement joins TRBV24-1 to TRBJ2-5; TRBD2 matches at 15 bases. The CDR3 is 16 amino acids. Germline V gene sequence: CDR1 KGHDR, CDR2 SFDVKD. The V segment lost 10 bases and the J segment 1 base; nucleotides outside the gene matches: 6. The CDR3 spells CATGGTSGRTQETQYF. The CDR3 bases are TGTGCCACAGGGGGGACTAGCGGGAGGACCCAAGAGACCCAGTACTTC.